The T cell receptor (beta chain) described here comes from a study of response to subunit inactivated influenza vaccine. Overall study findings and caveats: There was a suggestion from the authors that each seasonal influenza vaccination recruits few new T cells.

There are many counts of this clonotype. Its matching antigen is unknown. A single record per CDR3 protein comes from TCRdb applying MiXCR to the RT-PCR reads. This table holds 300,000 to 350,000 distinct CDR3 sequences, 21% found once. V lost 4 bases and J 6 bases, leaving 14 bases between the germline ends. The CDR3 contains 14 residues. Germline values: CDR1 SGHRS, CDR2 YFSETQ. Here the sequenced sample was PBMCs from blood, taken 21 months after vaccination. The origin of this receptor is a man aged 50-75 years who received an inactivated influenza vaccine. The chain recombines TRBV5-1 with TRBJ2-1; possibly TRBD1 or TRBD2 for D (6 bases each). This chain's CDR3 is CASSPDGGSNEQFF. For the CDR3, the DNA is TGCGCCAGCAGCCCTGACGGGGGCTCCAATGAGCAGTTCTTC.